Listed below are T cell receptor beta chains from one sample, sequenced in a study of cytomegalovirus exposure and HLA in healthy donors. Libraries were prepared by immunoSEQ multiplex PCR; TCRdb keeps only in-frame clonotypes and omits some of them. Seen here are around 260,000 clones, less than 95% observed once, and the top ten hold 2.5% to 3.5%. Sequencing input: PBMCs. Every receptor here comes from a woman aged 25 to 39 in good health and CMV-seronegative. Both conserved end residues are part of each CDR3. Fields, in order: J gene, D gene, clone size, CDR3 length, V gene, CDR3 protein, CDR3 DNA. D genes are given only for firm matches. Clone size is given for some rows only: seen once, a few or many times, or a class if the clone is expanded.

TRBJ2-3 | . | . | 13 | TRBV2 | CASRGHLTDTQYF | TGTGCCAGCAGGGGACACCTCACAGATACGCAGTATTTT
TRBJ2-7 | . | . | 13 | TRBV9 | CASARTPSYEQYF | TGTGCCAGCGCACGGACGCCGAGCTACGAGCAGTACTTC
TRBJ2-5 | . | . | 14 | TRBV19 | CASSIGEGLETQYF | TGTGCCAGTAGTATAGGCGAGGGGCTGGAGACCCAGTACTTC
TRBJ2-5 | . | . | 13 | TRBV5-1 | CASSPPSEETQYF | TGCGCCAGCAGCCCACCTAGCGAAGAGACCCAGTACTTC
TRBJ2-3 | . | . | 20 | TRBV7-6 | CASSLAPPQGSLTYTDTQYF | TGTGCCAGCAGCTTAGCCCCGCCCCAGGGTTCCTTAACATACACAGATACGCAGTATTTT
TRBJ2-2 | . | once | 13 | TRBV28 | CASQVLNTGELFF | TGTGCCAGCCAAGTACTGAACACCGGGGAGCTGTTTTTT
TRBJ2-1 | TRBD2 | . | 15 | TRBV9 | CASSVRLAGVGEQFF | TGTGCCAGCAGCGTAAGGCTAGCGGGAGTGGGTGAGCAGTTCTTC
TRBJ1-4 | . | . | 16 | TRBV25-1 | CASSDTRQRKVEKLFF | TGTGCCAGCAGCGATACCCGACAGCGAAAAGTGGAAAAACTGTTTTTT
TRBJ2-2 | . | . | 12 | TRBV29-1 | CSVETPSGELFF | TGCAGCGTTGAAACCCCCTCCGGGGAGCTGTTTTTT
TRBJ2-7 | . | . | 14 | TRBV6-6 | CASTPEGGIYEQYF | TGTGCCAGCACTCCCGAGGGGGGGATCTACGAGCAGTACTTC
TRBJ2-5 | TRBD2 | . | 16 | TRBV28 | CASSRTTGGVRETQYF | TGTGCCAGCAGCCGGACAACGGGAGGAGTCCGAGAGACCCAGTACTTC
TRBJ2-1 | TRBD1 | many | 13 | TRBV6-4 | CASSGGTANEQFF | TGTGCCAGCAGTGGGGGGACAGCCAATGAGCAGTTCTTC
TRBJ2-1 | . | . | 13 | TRBV28 | CASSFRGYNEQFF | TGTGCCAGCAGTTTTAGGGGGTACAATGAGCAGTTCTTC
TRBJ2-1 | TRBD2 | . | 16 | TRBV27 | CASADQSGSSYNEQFF | TGTGCCAGTGCCGACCAGAGCGGGAGCTCCTACAATGAGCAGTTCTTC
TRBJ2-2 | TRBD2 | . | 17 | TRBV15 | CATSRGWTGGTTGELFF | TGTGCCACCAGCAGAGGGTGGACGGGAGGGACCACCGGGGAGCTGTTTTTT
TRBJ1-1 | . | . | 12 | TRBV6-5 | CASGPKDTEAFF | TGTGCCAGCGGCCCTAAGGACACTGAAGCTTTCTTT
TRBJ2-5 | . | . | 15 | TRBV30 | CAWNDGRFPQETQYF | TGTGCCTGGAACGACGGGCGATTTCCCCAAGAGACCCAGTACTTC